The clone carrying this TCR beta chain was recorded a few times. The antigen is undetermined. The record originates from a study of T cell repertoires in cytomegalovirus infection. The overall study: Carrying CMV and the relevant HLA type showed in public TCR beta signatures. Study-wide results and caveats: Cumulative public TCR beta family frequency identified CMV carriers with the relevant HLA. Clonotype analysis showed dominance of the ex vivo response by HLA-C-restricted CMV-specific TCR beta clonotypes.

Per germline, CDR1 MNHEY and CDR2 SVGEGT. This CDR3 region has 13 residues. Trimming stripped 4 bases from V and 8 bases from J, with 12 bases between. TCRdb reprocessed the reads with MiXCR, giving one entry per CDR3 protein. Of more than 150,000 distinct CDR3 sequences in the sample, under 25% were seen once. The sequencing input was PBMCs. The source is a human donor in good health (CMV status not recorded). Some clones in this sample may be carry-over from other donors' samples. The chain joins TRBV6-2 or TRBV6-3 to TRBJ2-1, with D perhaps TRBD2 (5 bases). This CDR3 is CASSFRGGYEQFF. In DNA, the CDR3 is TGTGCCAGCAGTTTCCGTGGAGGCTATGAGCAGTTCTTC.